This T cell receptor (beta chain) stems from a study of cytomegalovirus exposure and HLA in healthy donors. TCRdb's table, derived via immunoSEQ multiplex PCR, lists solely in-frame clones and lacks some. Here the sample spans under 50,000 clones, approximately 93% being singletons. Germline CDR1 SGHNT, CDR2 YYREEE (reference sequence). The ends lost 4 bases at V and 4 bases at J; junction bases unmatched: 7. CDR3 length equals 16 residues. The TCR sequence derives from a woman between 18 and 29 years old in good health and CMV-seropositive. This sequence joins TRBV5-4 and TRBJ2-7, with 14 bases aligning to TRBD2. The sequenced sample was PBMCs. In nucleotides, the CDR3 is TGTGCCAGCAGCGCTGGAGGACTAGCGGGAGGTTACGAGCAGTACTTC. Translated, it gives CASSAGGLAGGYEQYF.